Listed below are T cell receptor beta chains from one sample, sequenced in a study of CD8 T cells in ankylosing spondylitis. TCRdb reprocessed the 5' RACE reads via MiXCR and lists one record per CDR3 protein. Of 250,000 to 400,000 distinct CDR3 sequences listed, roughly 11% were seen once; the top ten hold roughly a tenth. The sequencing sample was made of blood, either unsorted or a sorted T cell fraction (not recorded which). The receptors here all came from a female donor with ankylosing spondylitis or in good health (not recorded which). Both conserved end residues are part of each CDR3. A D gene is named only where the DNA matches it firmly. Expanded clones are given a class, and other clones once, few, many or no size at all.

abundance: many; j_gene: TRBJ1-5; v_gene: TRBV28; d_gene: TRBD1; CDR3nt: TGTGCCAGCAGTTTAAGACAGGGGCCACCTAGCAATCAGCCCCAGCATTTT; CDR3aa: CASSLRQGPPSNQPQHF
abundance: once; j_gene: TRBJ2-1; v_gene: TRBV15; d_gene: NA; CDR3nt: TGTGCCACCAGCAGAGCTGGGGTCACAGAGCAGTTCTTC; CDR3aa: CATSRAGVTEQFF
abundance: many; j_gene: TRBJ2-1; v_gene: TRBV6-2/TRBV6-3; d_gene: NA; CDR3nt: TGTGCCAGCAGTTACGGCAGGAGCAATGAGCAGTTCTTC; CDR3aa: CASSYGRSNEQFF
abundance: few; j_gene: TRBJ2-2; v_gene: TRBV6-1; d_gene: NA; CDR3nt: TGTGCCAGCAGTGCCCCCGCGGGGCATATCGCCGGGGAGCTGTTTTTT; CDR3aa: CASSAPAGHIAGELFF
abundance: many; j_gene: TRBJ2-1; v_gene: TRBV29-1; d_gene: NA; CDR3nt: TGCAGCGTAGCAATAGGACCCTACAATGAGCAGTTCTTC; CDR3aa: CSVAIGPYNEQFF
abundance: few; j_gene: TRBJ1-5; v_gene: TRBV7-2; d_gene: NA; CDR3nt: TGTGCCAGCAGCGGTGGGGGTGCAAGCAATCAGCCCCAGCATTTT; CDR3aa: CASSGGGASNQPQHF
abundance: NA; j_gene: TRBJ2-6; v_gene: TRBV10-2; d_gene: NA; CDR3nt: TGCGCCAGCACGGCCTCTGGGACCAACGTCCTGACTTTC; CDR3aa: CASTASGTNVLTF
abundance: NA; j_gene: TRBJ2-1; v_gene: TRBV20-1; d_gene: NA; CDR3nt: TGCAGTGCTCTTGAAATCCTGACCAACAATGAGCAGTTCTTC; CDR3aa: CSALEILTNNEQFF
abundance: many; j_gene: TRBJ1-1; v_gene: TRBV5-1; d_gene: TRBD1; CDR3nt: TGCGCCAGCAGCAGGACAGGGGACTTGAACACTGAAGCTTTCTTT; CDR3aa: CASSRTGDLNTEAFF
abundance: many; j_gene: TRBJ2-1; v_gene: TRBV24-1; d_gene: TRBD1; CDR3nt: TGTGCCACCAGTGACACGGGACAGGGGGCGTTCAATGAGCAGTTCTTC; CDR3aa: CATSDTGQGAFNEQFF
abundance: many; j_gene: TRBJ2-7; v_gene: TRBV12-3/TRBV12-4; d_gene: NA; CDR3nt: TGTGCCAGCAGTTTGTGGTTTCCTGAGCAGTACTTC; CDR3aa: CASSLWFPEQYF
abundance: many; j_gene: TRBJ2-7; v_gene: TRBV20-1; d_gene: TRBD2; CDR3nt: TGCAGTGCTAGACCCACCGAAAGCGGGACTAGCGGTCTGGTTTCCTACGAGCAGTACTTC; CDR3aa: CSARPTESGTSGLVSYEQYF
abundance: many; j_gene: TRBJ2-1; v_gene: TRBV4-3; d_gene: NA; CDR3nt: TGCGCCAGCAGCCAAGATCGAGGCGGGACTGCCTACAATGAGCAGTTCTTC; CDR3aa: CASSQDRGGTAYNEQFF
abundance: many; j_gene: TRBJ2-7; v_gene: TRBV2; d_gene: NA; CDR3nt: TGTGCCAGCACTCCAATGGCCGAGCAGTACTTC; CDR3aa: CASTPMAEQYF
abundance: many; j_gene: TRBJ2-2; v_gene: TRBV15; d_gene: NA; CDR3nt: TGTGCCACCAGCAGAGATGCCGGGAGGGAGCTGTTTTTT; CDR3aa: CATSRDAGRELFF
abundance: many; j_gene: TRBJ2-5; v_gene: TRBV27; d_gene: NA; CDR3nt: TGTGCCAGCAGTTTCCCGGGGGAGACCCAGTACTTC; CDR3aa: CASSFPGETQYF
abundance: few; j_gene: TRBJ2-5; v_gene: TRBV18; d_gene: NA; CDR3nt: TGTGCCAGCTCACCTACAGGGATACCGCAAGAGACCCAGTACTTC; CDR3aa: CASSPTGIPQETQYF
abundance: NA; j_gene: TRBJ1-1; v_gene: TRBV18; d_gene: NA; CDR3nt: TGTGCCAGCTCTCCAAATGGACGGGAGAACACTGAAGCTTTCTTT; CDR3aa: CASSPNGRENTEAFF
abundance: many; j_gene: TRBJ2-1; v_gene: TRBV20-1; d_gene: NA; CDR3nt: TGCAGTGCTAGTACCGGGAGTTTGGGCAATGAGCAGTTCTTC; CDR3aa: CSASTGSLGNEQFF